This is a list of T cell receptor beta chains from one sample in a study of blood T cell repertoires in COVID-19. Sequenced by immunoSEQ multiplex PCR; TCRdb stores in-frame clones only, minus some. The table has 300,000 to 450,000 clones, approximately 91% seen once. Sequenced input: PBMCs or T cells enriched from blood (not recorded which). The receptors derive from a woman younger than 45 who had been exposed to COVID-19. Each CDR3 is given with its conserved first and last residue. The D gene is left open where the match is weak. Expanded clones get a size class; other rows say once, few or many, or leave the size out.

clone_size | j_call | v_call | d_call | cdr3_aa | cdr3_nt
- | TRBJ2-7 | TRBV10-3 | - | CAISSGYEQYF | TGTGCCATCAGTTCCGGGTACGAGCAGTACTTC
- | TRBJ2-6 | TRBV27 | - | CASRRTGSGANVLTF | TGTGCCAGCAGGCGAACAGGGTCTGGGGCCAACGTCCTGACTTTC
- | TRBJ2-1 | TRBV7-9 | TRBD1 | CASSLVWETGGYNEQFF | TGTGCCAGCAGCTTAGTCTGGGAGACAGGGGGCTACAATGAGCAGTTCTTC
once | TRBJ2-1 | TRBV2 | - | CASRWIGGLNEQFF | TGTGCCAGCAGGTGGATCGGGGGTCTCAATGAGCAGTTCTTC
- | TRBJ1-6 | TRBV6-5 | - | CASTSTTASSSPLHF | TGTGCCAGCACCTCCACGACAGCTTCATCTTCACCCCTCCACTTT
- | TRBJ2-1 | TRBV6-5 | - | CASSYGGSVDEQFF | TGTGCCAGCAGTTACGGTGGTAGCGTCGATGAGCAGTTCTTC
- | TRBJ2-7 | TRBV12-5 | TRBD2 | CASGLPGSGRREQYF | TGTGCTAGTGGTTTGCCGGGTAGCGGGAGACGCGAGCAGTACTTC
- | TRBJ1-1 | TRBV11-3 | - | CASSLLNSPEAFF | TGTGCCAGCAGCTTACTTAACTCACCCGAAGCTTTCTTT
- | TRBJ2-3 | TRBV6-5 | TRBD1 | CASSLGQGGTDTQYF | TGTGCCAGCAGCTTGGGACAGGGTGGCACAGATACGCAGTATTTT
- | TRBJ1-5 | TRBV18 | TRBD1 | CASSPQETGGGQPQHF | TGTGCCAGCTCACCACAAGAGACAGGGGGCGGTCAGCCCCAGCATTTT
few | TRBJ1-4 | TRBV7-9 | TRBD1 | CASSDRVANEKLFF | TGTGCCAGCAGCGACAGGGTAGCTAATGAAAAACTGTTTTTT
- | TRBJ1-5 | TRBV13 | TRBD1 | CASSLSTGGGQPQHF | TGTGCCAGCAGCTTGTCTACAGGGGGTGGTCAGCCCCAGCATTTT
- | TRBJ1-1 | TRBV9 | - | CASSEGVGRAFF | TGTGCCAGCAGCGAGGGGGTCGGCCGAGCTTTCTTT
- | TRBJ2-5 | TRBV19 | TRBD2 | CASTDRGLAGGETQYF | TGTGCCAGTACTGATCGGGGACTAGCGGGAGGGGAGACCCAGTACTTC
- | TRBJ1-1 | TRBV30 | TRBD1 | CAWTGGYTEAFF | TGTGCCTGGACAGGGGGCTACACTGAAGCTTTCTTT
- | TRBJ2-2 | TRBV7-2 | - | CASSLGGASGNTGELFF | TGTGCCAGCAGCTTAGGGGGGGCTAGCGGGAACACCGGGGAGCTGTTTTTT
once | TRBJ2-1 | TRBV11-3 | - | CASSLAGNEQFF | TGTGCCAGCAGCCTAGCAGGTAATGAGCAGTTCTTC